Listed below are T cell receptor beta chains from one sample, sequenced in a study of cytomegalovirus exposure and HLA in healthy donors. The assay was immunoSEQ multiplex PCR, and TCRdb's table has in-frame clones only and misses some. The sample holds about 170,000 clones, 75% to 85% seen once. The sequenced sample consisted of PBMCs. These receptors were collected from a girl between 2 and 10 years old in good health and CMV-seropositive. Both conserved end residues are part of each CDR3. D genes are given only for firm matches. Part of the rows lack a size; the others show once, few, many or a class for expanded clones.

TRBJ2-7 | TRBV28 | . | . | TGTGCCAGCAGTCCCCGAAACAGGGTGCGCGAGCAGTACTTC | CASSPRNRVREQYF
TRBJ2-5 | TRBV30 | TRBD1 | . | TGTGCCTGGATGAACAGGGGGCGCGAGACCCAGTACTTC | CAWMNRGRETQYF
TRBJ1-1 | TRBV29-1 | TRBD1 | . | TGCAGCGTCAGGGGGCTCTCCAAGAACACTGAAGCTTTCTTT | CSVRGLSKNTEAFF
TRBJ1-1 | TRBV4-1 | . | . | TGCGCCAGCAGCCAAGCGGGAGGCCTCACTGAAGCTTTCTTT | CASSQAGGLTEAFF
TRBJ2-5 | TRBV9 | TRBD1 | . | TGTGCCAGCAGCGTAGGACAGGGGGCTACAGAGCAGTACTTC | CASSVGQGATEQYF
TRBJ2-5 | TRBV5-1 | TRBD2 | few | TGCGCCAGCAGCCCGACGACTAGCGGAGAGACCCAGTACTTC | CASSPTTSGETQYF
TRBJ1-1 | TRBV19 | . | once | TGTGCCAGTAGGGATAACAGGGAAGCTTTCTTT | CASRDNREAFF
TRBJ1-5 | TRBV6-5 | . | . | TGTGCCAGCAGTGTGCCAGGTAACAATCAGCCCCAGCATTTT | CASSVPGNNQPQHF
TRBJ2-1 | TRBV2 | TRBD2 | few | TGTGCCAGCAAAGGGACTAGCGGAGAATCCTACAATGAGCAGTTCTTC | CASKGTSGESYNEQFF
TRBJ2-5 | TRBV30 | TRBD1 | . | TGTGCCTGGAGTGTCGGGACAGGAGACCAAGAGACCCAGTACTTC | CAWSVGTGDQETQYF
TRBJ1-3 | TRBV15 | TRBD1 | few | TGTGCCACCAAAGTAGGGACAGAATTTTGGTCTGGAAACACCATATATTTT | CATKVGTEFWSGNTIYF
TRBJ2-5 | TRBV7-7 | TRBD2 | . | TGTGCTAGCAGCTTAGATCTACGGGAGGTACAAGAGACCCAGTACTTC | CASSLDLREVQETQYF
TRBJ2-3 | TRBV6-5 | . | once | TGTGCCAGCAGTCGCGACACAGATACGCAGTATTTT | CASSRDTDTQYF
TRBJ2-1 | TRBV5-1 | TRBD2 | . | TGCGCCAGCAGCTTCCGAAATTGGACTAGCGGGGGTTCAGGGAATGAGCAGTTCTTC | CASSFRNWTSGGSGNEQFF
TRBJ2-7 | TRBV19 | TRBD1 | few | TGTGCCAGTAGTATAGGGACAGGGGGAACCTACGAGCAGTACTTC | CASSIGTGGTYEQYF
TRBJ2-1 | TRBV7-3 | . | . | TGTGCCAGCAGCTTAGAACTTTCCAATGAGCAGTTCTTC | CASSLELSNEQFF